The 29 T cell receptor beta chains below come from one sample, sequenced in a study of blood T cell repertoires in COVID-19. Measured with immunoSEQ multiplex PCR; TCRdb has only the in-frame clones, and not every one. The sample records some 150,000 clones, roughly 85% being singletons. Sample: peripheral blood. These receptors were obtained from a man aged 65 to 79 with acute or convalescent COVID-19.

The chain links TRBV4-2 to TRBJ2-2; 9 bases are shared with TRBD1. After removal of 5 bases from V and 1 base from J, the junction contained 5 bases not matched to a gene. The CDR3 has 16 amino acids. The germline gives CDR1 LGHNA, CDR2 YNFKEQ. The CDR3 sequence: CASSARQGENTGELFF. CDR3 bases: TGTGCCAGCAGCGCCCGACAGGGGGAGAACACCGGGGAGCTGTTTTTT.

The chain links TRBV29-1 to TRBJ2-7, with D tentatively TRBD1 (6 bases). The CDR3 spans 15 residues. Germline V gene lookup returns CDR1 SQVTM and CDR2 ANQGSEA. V shed 4 bases and J shed 1 base, with 17 bases lying between them. The CDR3 protein is CSVADPRGTSYEQYF. DNA for the CDR3: TGCAGCGTTGCGGACCCCAGGGGAACTTCCTACGAGCAGTACTTC.

The genes are TRBV5-1 and TRBJ2-7, with D perhaps matching TRBD2 (5 bases). The V gene's germline CDR1 is SGHRS and CDR2 YFSETQ. The V end was cut by 4 bases, the J end by 7 bases, with 15 bases between. The CDR3 totals 13 residues. CDR3 in amino acids: CASSLSGNREQYF. The DNA for the CDR3 is TGCGCCAGCAGCCTCTCGGGGAATAGGGAGCAGTACTTC.

This clone was seen only once. The J gene is TRBJ2-1, the V gene TRBV6-5; D not certain. Germline values: CDR1 MNHEY, CDR2 SVGAGI. This CDR3 has 14 residues. V lost 2 bases to trimming and J lost 8 bases, with 13 bases between them. CDR3 region: CASSYNRQRDEQFF. CDR3 coding DNA: TGTGCCAGCAGTTACAATCGGCAGCGTGATGAGCAGTTCTTC.

The V call is TRBV5-1, the J call TRBJ1-6, with 9 bases matching TRBD1. Germline V lookup: CDR1 SGHRS, CDR2 YFSETQ. The J segment lost 4 bases and the V segment lost 0 bases, leaving 2 bases of the junction unmatched. CDR3 length: 16 residues. The CDR3 DNA is TGCGCCAGCAGCTTGGGACAGGGGGATTATAATTCACCCCTCCACTTT. Residues: CASSLGQGDYNSPLHF.

The chain carries TRBV10-3 and TRBJ1-5; 7 nucleotides agree with TRBD1. The CDR3 spans 13 residues. The V gene's germline CDR1 is ENHRY and CDR2 SYGVKD. Trimming cost V 2 bases and J 13 bases; bases outside gene matches: 8. DNA for the CDR3: TGTGCCATCAGTGAGGGGACAGCTCGAACTCAGCATTTT. Its translation: CAISEGTARTQHF.

This chain connects TRBV10-3 to TRBJ2-1; 8 positions agree with TRBD2. The CDR3 loop spans 16 amino acids. Germline values: CDR1 ENHRY, CDR2 SYGVKD. J lost 7 bases, V lost 6 bases, and 14 bases had no gene match. The CDR3 DNA sequence: TGTGCCATCAGGGGTTTAGCGGGACTAACCCTTAATGAGCAGTTCTTC. Residues: CAIRGLAGLTLNEQFF.

The genes are TRBV7-9 and TRBJ2-7, with D perhaps TRBD2 (6 bases). V lost 1 base, J lost 7 bases, and 11 bases lay in between. Germline loops: CDR1 SEHNR, CDR2 FQNEAQ (reference sequence). This CDR3 has 13 amino acids. The CDR3 spells CASSLGGAGEQYF. The DNA for the CDR3 is TGTGCCAGCAGCTTAGGGGGAGCGGGTGAGCAGTACTTC.

The chain recombines TRBV18 with TRBJ1-2; maybe TRBD1 (6 bases). CDR1 KGHSH and CDR2 LQKENI come from the germline V gene. CDR3 length: 15 amino acids. With 4 bases removed from V and 5 bases from J, the gap between germline ends came to 17 bases. The CDR3 region has the DNA TGTGCCAGCTCACGACCAAGGGGAACAGGGTATGGCTACACCTTC. Its protein is CASSRPRGTGYGYTF.

This rearrangement joins TRBV6-6 to TRBJ1-4; D is unclear. The CDR3 length is 15 residues. The ends were cut back, 0 bases at V and 1 base at J, with 6 bases in the middle. The V gene's germline CDR1 is MNHNY and CDR2 SVGAGI (reference sequence). The CDR3 region has the DNA TGTGCCAGCAGTTACTCGTGGCAAACTAATGAAAAACTGTTTTTT. Protein product: CASSYSWQTNEKLFF.

This clone was detected only a few times. The chain joins TRBV3-1 (or the pseudogene TRBV3-2) to TRBJ1-6, with 10 bases fitting TRBD1. Germline loops: CDR1 LGHDT, CDR2 YNNKEL (reference sequence). Losses at the gene ends were 6 bases for V and 10 bases for J; bases not matched to a gene: 9. CDR3 size: 15 residues. The CDR3 here is CASRRGGQGYSPLHF. The CDR3 nucleotides are TGTGCCAGCAGAAGAGGGGGACAGGGGTACTCACCCCTCCACTTT.

This chain joins TRBV11-2 and TRBJ1-1, with TRBD1 identical over 8 bases. The V and J ends lost 1 base and 7 bases, in that order; junction bases with no gene match: 8. Germline V CDR1 and CDR2: SGHAT, FQNNGV. CDR3 length: 15 amino acids. As DNA, the CDR3 is TGTGCCAGCAGCTTAGTGGCACAGGGGGTAAGTGAAGCTTTCTTT. It yields the protein CASSLVAQGVSEAFF.

The CDR3 DNA sequence: TGTGCCAGCAGTGAATGGGGGGGGACTGAAGCTTTCTTT. This translates into CASSEWGGTEAFF. V usage is TRBV6-1 and J usage is TRBJ1-1; the D gene is possibly TRBD1 (5 bases). The germline V and J ends were trimmed by 2 bases and 5 bases, with 9 bases remaining between them. Germline CDR1 is MNHNS and CDR2 is SASEGT. CDR3 length: 13 residues.

This clone was observed a single time. V gene TRBV19 combines with J gene TRBJ1-5; no clear D. The CDR3 is made up of 16 amino acids. Germline loops: CDR1 LNHDA, CDR2 SQIVND (reference sequence). V lost 1 base, J lost 4 bases, and 14 bases lay in between. Written as DNA, the CDR3 is TGTGCCAGTAGTATAGGATTTTCGGCGGAGAATCAGCCCCAGCATTTT. This gives the protein CASSIGFSAENQPQHF.

The chain uses TRBV25-1 and TRBJ2-7; 11 bases are shared with TRBD1. Unmatched junction bases numbered 5, after V lost 3 bases and J lost 1 base. The CDR3 is 16 residues long. Looked up from germline, CDR1 is MGHDK and CDR2 is SYGVNS. The CDR3 reads CASSEVGQGASYEQYF. The DNA for the CDR3 is TGTGCCAGCAGTGAGGTTGGACAGGGGGCGTCCTACGAGCAGTACTTC.

This sequence joins TRBV5-4 and TRBJ1-2; the match to TRBD1 covers 10 bases. The CDR3 covers 14 residues. Losses at the gene ends were 4 bases for V and 3 bases for J; bases not matched to a gene: 3. The germline gives CDR1 SGHNT, CDR2 YYREEE (reference sequence). In DNA form, the CDR3 reads TGTGCCAGCAGCGGGGGACAGGGGTACTATGGCTACACCTTC. This encodes CASSGGQGYYGYTF.

Concerning this clone itself: Lacking the conserved final phenylalanine or tryptophan, this CDR3 likely reflects a read error. Because the CDR3's place on the DNA is in doubt, the DNA is left out and the CDR3 is given as listed by TCRdb. V usage is TRBV10-3 and J usage is TRBJ2-7; TRBD2, the table's D call, lacks a check against the DNA. The CDR3 is 11 residues long, ends included. CDR1 and CDR2 (germline): ENHRY, SYGVKD. The CDR3 region is CAISESQRLTL.

This chain connects TRBV27 to TRBJ2-7; D is undetermined. The CDR3 contains 14 residues. From germline, CDR1 is MNHEY and CDR2 SMNVEV (reference sequence). V was clipped by 2 bases and J by 2 bases, with 10 bases between them. CDR3 sequence: CASSLAGNPYEQYF. Here the CDR3 DNA reads TGTGCCAGCAGTTTAGCAGGAAATCCCTACGAGCAGTACTTC.

The chain employs TRBV6-2 or TRBV6-3 and TRBJ2-7; the match to TRBD1 covers 7 bases. CDR1 is MNHEY and CDR2 is SVGEGT in the germline V gene. V trimming: 2 bases; J trimming: 3 bases; junction bases outside the gene matches: 10. The CDR3 runs to 16 residues. The CDR3 is CASSYGHSGTDYEQYF. CDR3 coding DNA: TGTGCCAGCAGTTACGGTCATTCGGGGACAGACTACGAGCAGTACTTC.

The chain joins TRBV27 to TRBJ2-7; D is possibly TRBD1 (6 bases). CDR3 length equals 13 residues. The germline gives CDR1 MNHEY, CDR2 SMNVEV (reference sequence). The germline V and J ends were trimmed by 5 bases and 2 bases, with 10 bases remaining between them. The CDR3 sequence is CASSQWGPYEQYF. The CDR3 nucleotides are TGTGCCAGCAGTCAATGGGGGCCCTACGAGCAGTACTTC.

This chain's CDR3 is CASSLYLMSNQPQHF. CDR3 sequence (DNA): TGTGCCAGCAGCCTCTACCTCATGAGCAATCAGCCCCAGCATTTT. This chain connects TRBV7-8 to TRBJ1-5; unclear D gene. CDR1 is SGHVS, CDR2 FQNEAQ, per germline. This CDR3 is built from 15 residues. The ends were cut back, 5 bases at V and 1 base at J, with 12 bases in the middle.

The table lists this clone with a few counts. This chain uses TRBV7-9 with TRBJ2-3, with 7 bases fitting TRBD1. Unmatched junction bases numbered 10, after V lost 6 bases and J lost 4 bases. Germline CDR1 SEHNR, CDR2 FQNEAQ (reference sequence). The CDR3 loop spans 15 amino acids. The CDR3 region has the DNA TGTGCCAGCAGTCTCAGACAGGGTGGGGCAGATACGCAGTATTTT. Protein sequence: CASSLRQGGADTQYF.

The chain recombines TRBV7-3 with TRBJ2-7; D is possibly TRBD1 (6 bases). V was clipped by 3 bases and J by 2 bases, with 8 bases between them. Germline-derived CDR1 and CDR2 are SGHTA and FQGTGA. This CDR3 has 13 residues. The CDR3: CASSLDRAYEQYF. CDR3 DNA: TGTGCCAGCAGCTTGGACAGAGCCTACGAGCAGTACTTC.

V and J are TRBV7-3 and TRBJ2-3, with a weak D call TRBD2 (5 bases). V was pared by 2 bases and J by 1 base, with 16 bases between. The V gene's germline CDR1 is SGHTA and CDR2 FQGTGA. The CDR3 runs to 17 residues. This chain's CDR3 is CASSLWELDGGTDTQYF. The DNA of the CDR3 is TGTGCCAGCAGCTTATGGGAGCTAGATGGGGGCACAGATACGCAGTATTTT.

This clone occurred once. Germline is not matched at one junction end, which may reflect a read error. The J gene is TRBJ2-1, the V gene TRBV7-7, with 9 bases identical to TRBD2. Germline V CDR1 and CDR2: SSHAT, FNYEAQ (reference sequence). This CDR3 has 15 amino acids. CDR3 bases: TGTGCTAGCAGCCCGGGACTAGCACGCTACAATGAGCAGTTCTTC. This translates into CASSPGLARYNEQFF.

V gene TRBV19 combines with J gene TRBJ1-4; D is unclear. CDR3 size: 13 residues. Germline CDR1 LNHDA, CDR2 SQIVND (reference sequence). V shed 7 bases and J shed 3 bases, with 9 bases lying between them. CDR3 sequence (DNA): TGTGCCAGTAAGGGAGTTTCTAATGAAAAACTGTTTTTT. Its translation: CASKGVSNEKLFF.

The chain recombines TRBV19 with TRBJ2-2; 16 nucleotides line up with TRBD2. CDR1 is LNHDA and CDR2 is SQIVND in the germline V gene (reference sequence). Unmatched junction bases numbered 7, after V lost 5 bases and J lost 7 bases. This CDR3 comprises 17 residues. This chain's CDR3 is CASSSGTSGRASGELFF. In DNA, the CDR3 is TGTGCCAGTAGTTCCGGGACTAGCGGGAGGGCTAGCGGGGAGCTGTTTTTT. Full variable domain (rest looked up from reference TRBV19 and TRBJ2-2): DGGITQSPKYLFRKEGQNVTLSCEQNLNHDAMYWYRQDPGQGLRLIYYSQIVNDFQKGDIAEGYSVSREKKESFPLTVTSAQKNPTAFYLCASSSGTSGRASGELFFGEGSRLTVL.

The V gene is TRBV7-8, the J gene TRBJ1-6, with 10 bases lining up with TRBD1. The CDR3 runs 15 residues. Germline assignment: CDR1 SGHVS and CDR2 FQNEAQ. Trimming took 1 base from V and 6 from J; bases not matched to a gene: 0. The CDR3 nucleotides read TGTGCCAGCAGCTTAGGGGACAGGGGTAATTCACCCCTCCACTTT. The encoded protein is CASSLGDRGNSPLHF.

The V and J genes are TRBV19 and TRBJ2-1; the D gene is possibly TRBD1 (5 bases). Trimming removed 5 bases at V and 4 bases at J, with 12 bases between. This CDR3 has 14 residues. Germline CDR1 and CDR2: LNHDA and SQIVND (reference sequence). CDR3 sequence (DNA): TGTGCCAGTAGTCCGTGGACACCATACAATGAGCAGTTCTTC. Protein sequence: CASSPWTPYNEQFF.